Shown below are 9 T cell receptor beta chains from a single sample sequenced in a study of T cell responses to AZD1222 COVID-19 vaccine. Clones were sequenced by immunoSEQ multiplex PCR, and TCRdb holds only the in-frame ones, with some missing. In the table there are around 150,000 clones, 85% to 95% of which are singletons. Sequencing was performed on peripheral blood, taken 28 days after the second AZD1222 dose. These receptors were obtained from an adult who received the AZD1222 COVID-19 vaccine.

The rearrangement links TRBV19 to TRBJ1-5, with unresolved D. V lost 6 bases and J 0 bases, leaving 6 bases between the germline ends. This CDR3 comprises 13 residues. Germline loops: CDR1 LNHDA, CDR2 SQIVND (reference sequence). DNA of the CDR3: TGTGCCAGTAGACCAGATAGCAATCAGCCCCAGCATTTT. It specifies CASRPDSNQPQHF.

The chain joins TRBV2 to TRBJ1-5; D unclear. Germline V lookup: CDR1 SNHLY, CDR2 FYNNEI. This CDR3 is 14 amino acids long. V lost 4 bases, J lost 4 bases, and 11 bases lay in between. CDR3 DNA: TGTGCCAGCAGTGGTGTGCAGGCGAATCAGCCCCAGCATTTT. Its translation is CASSGVQANQPQHF. Supplemented by reference TRBV2 and TRBJ1-5, the full variable domain reads EPEVTQTPSHQVTQMGQEVILRCVPISNHLYFYWYRQILGQKVEFLVSFYNNEISEKSEIFDDQFSVERPDGSNFTLKIRSTKLEDSAMYFCASSGVQANQPQHFGDGTRLSIL.

V is TRBV5-6 and J is TRBJ1-2; TRBD1 matches at 12 bases. V was pared by 4 bases and J by 6 bases, with 10 bases of the junction left unmatched. This CDR3 is 16 amino acids long. Germline values: CDR1 SGHDT, CDR2 YYEEEE. CDR3 sequence: CASSLFAGTGGDGYTF. Written as DNA, the CDR3 is TGTGCCAGCAGCCTTTTCGCTGGGACAGGGGGCGATGGCTACACCTTC.

The chain uses TRBV27 and TRBJ2-5, with 9 positions matching TRBD2. The CDR3 consists of 14 residues. The trim removed 4 bases at V and 4 bases at J, leaving 4 bases unmatched. CDR1 MNHEY and CDR2 SMNVEV come from the germline V gene (reference sequence). The CDR3 region has the DNA TGTGCCAGCAGTTATAGCGGGGGTGGAGAGACCCAGTACTTC. Encoded protein: CASSYSGGGETQYF.

The chain combines TRBV20-1 with TRBJ2-5; 9 bases are shared with TRBD1. The CDR3 covers 11 residues. Germline V CDR1 and CDR2: DFQATT, SNEGSKA (reference sequence). V was pared by 6 bases and J by 9 bases, with 5 bases of the junction left unmatched. CDR3 sequence: CSARDRVPQYF. The CDR3 DNA reads TGCAGTGCGCGGGACAGGGTGCCCCAGTACTTC.

This sequence joins TRBV28 and TRBJ2-7; D ambiguous. Trimming cost V 4 bases and J 3 bases, with 4 bases left between them. Germline V gene lookup returns CDR1 MDHEN and CDR2 SYDVKM. The CDR3 has 11 amino acids. The CDR3 bases are TGTGCCAGCAGTTATTTCTACGAGCAGTACTTC. It is translated as CASSYFYEQYF.

The genes are TRBV7-9 and TRBJ2-3, with D unresolved. The ends were cut back, 7 bases at V and 3 bases at J, with 20 bases in the middle. Per germline, CDR1 SEHNR and CDR2 FQNEAQ (reference sequence). The CDR3 has 16 amino acids. The CDR3 loop reads CASKGRTDGRTDTQYF. Written as DNA, the CDR3 is TGTGCCAGCAAAGGACGGACGGATGGACGAACAGATACGCAGTATTTT.

The chain couples TRBV18 to TRBJ1-3; 7 bases fit TRBD1. CDR1 and CDR2 (germline): KGHSH, LQKENI. Trimming at V came to 2 bases and at J to 4 bases, leaving 5 bases not matched to a gene. CDR3 size: 15 residues. The CDR3 loop is CASSPFDRAGNTIYF. The DNA for the CDR3 is TGTGCCAGCTCACCATTTGACAGGGCGGGAAACACCATATATTTT.

The chain has TRBV19 and TRBJ1-1; 9 bases match TRBD1. This CDR3 has 16 amino acids. V lost 4 bases and J lost 5; bases outside the gene matches: 11. Germline assignment: CDR1 LNHDA and CDR2 SQIVND (reference sequence). In DNA form, the CDR3 reads TGTGCCAGTAGTAAACTTTCGGGACAGGGAAGGACTGAAGCTTTCTTT. It specifies CASSKLSGQGRTEAFF.